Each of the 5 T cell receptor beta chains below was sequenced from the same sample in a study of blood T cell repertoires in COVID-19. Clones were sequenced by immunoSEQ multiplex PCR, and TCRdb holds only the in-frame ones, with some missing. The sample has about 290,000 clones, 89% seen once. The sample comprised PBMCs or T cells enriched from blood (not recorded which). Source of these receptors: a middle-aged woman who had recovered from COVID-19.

DNA of the CDR3: TGTGCCAGCAGTGGAAGACAGAGCACAGATACGCAGTATTTT. It yields the protein CASSGRQSTDTQYF. This sequence joins TRBV2 and TRBJ2-3; tentatively, D is TRBD1 (5 bases). Germline lookup yields CDR1 SNHLY and CDR2 FYNNEI. Trimming removed 4 bases at V and 0 bases at J, with 8 bases between. The CDR3 spans 14 residues.

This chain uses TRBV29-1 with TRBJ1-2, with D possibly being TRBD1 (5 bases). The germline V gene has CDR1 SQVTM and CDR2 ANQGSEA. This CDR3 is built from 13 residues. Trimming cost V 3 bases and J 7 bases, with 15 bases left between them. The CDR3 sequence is CSVEGEGFGGYTF. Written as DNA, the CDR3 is TGCAGCGTTGAGGGGGAGGGGTTTGGTGGCTACACCTTC.

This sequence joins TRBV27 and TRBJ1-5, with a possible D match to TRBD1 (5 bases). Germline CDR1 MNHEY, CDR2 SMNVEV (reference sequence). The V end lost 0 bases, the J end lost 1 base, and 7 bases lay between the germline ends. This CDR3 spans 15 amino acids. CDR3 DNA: TGTGCCAGCAGTTTATCTGGACAAAGCAATCAGCCCCAGCATTTT. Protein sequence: CASSLSGQSNQPQHF.

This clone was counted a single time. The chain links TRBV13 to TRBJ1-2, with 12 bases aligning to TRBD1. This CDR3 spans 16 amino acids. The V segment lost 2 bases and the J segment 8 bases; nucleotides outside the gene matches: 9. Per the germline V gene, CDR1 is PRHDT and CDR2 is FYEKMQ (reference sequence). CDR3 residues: CASSLRAGQGAEGYTF. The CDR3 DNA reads TGTGCCAGCAGCTTAAGGGCGGGACAGGGGGCGGAAGGCTACACCTTC.

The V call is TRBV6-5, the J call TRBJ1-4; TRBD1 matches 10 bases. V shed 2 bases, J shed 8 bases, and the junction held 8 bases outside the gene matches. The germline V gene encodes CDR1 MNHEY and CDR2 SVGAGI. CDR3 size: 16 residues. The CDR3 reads CASSYTGTGDTEKLFF. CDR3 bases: TGTGCCAGCAGTTACACAGGGACAGGGGATACGGAAAAACTGTTTTTT.